This entry is about one TCR beta chain. Its antigen is not known. Researchers ran the PCR with 60 Vbeta and 13 Jbeta primers. The method was immunoSEQ multiplex PCR; TCRdb's version includes in-frame clones alone and lacks a portion of them. Of under 200,000 clones listed, around 80% are singletons. The data originate from a study of cytomegalovirus exposure and HLA in healthy donors. Overall study findings and caveats: As was reported, the HLA-A and HLA-B alleles of most subjects were accurately predicted from TCR beta sequences. In a later analysis, several top co-occurrence clusters appeared linked to parvovirus B19, influenza, CMV and Epstein-Barr virus.

With 2 bases removed from V and 7 bases from J, the gap between germline ends came to 14 bases. There are 14 residues in the CDR3. Germline CDR1 is MNHNS and CDR2 is SASEGT. The V gene is TRBV6-1, the J gene TRBJ1-1, with D unresolved. Source material: PBMCs. This receptor was identified in a woman aged 40 to 50 in good health and CMV-seropositive. The CDR3 here is CASSENVFLGEAFF. CDR3 sequence (DNA): TGTGCCAGCAGTGAAAATGTCTTCCTCGGTGAAGCTTTCTTT.